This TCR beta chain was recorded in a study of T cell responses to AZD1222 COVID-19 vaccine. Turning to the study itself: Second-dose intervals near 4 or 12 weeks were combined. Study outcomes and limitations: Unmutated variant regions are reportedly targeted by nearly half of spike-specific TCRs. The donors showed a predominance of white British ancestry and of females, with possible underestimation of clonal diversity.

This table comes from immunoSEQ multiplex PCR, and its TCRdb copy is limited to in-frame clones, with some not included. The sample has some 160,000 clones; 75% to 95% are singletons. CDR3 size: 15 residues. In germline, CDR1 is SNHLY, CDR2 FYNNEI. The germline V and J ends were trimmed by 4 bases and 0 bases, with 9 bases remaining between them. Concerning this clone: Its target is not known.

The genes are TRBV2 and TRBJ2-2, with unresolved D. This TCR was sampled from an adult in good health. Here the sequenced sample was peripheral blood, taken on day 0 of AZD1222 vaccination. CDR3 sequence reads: CASSVHGSNTGELFF. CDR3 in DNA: TGTGCCAGCAGTGTTCACGGATCGAACACCGGGGAGCTGTTTTTT.